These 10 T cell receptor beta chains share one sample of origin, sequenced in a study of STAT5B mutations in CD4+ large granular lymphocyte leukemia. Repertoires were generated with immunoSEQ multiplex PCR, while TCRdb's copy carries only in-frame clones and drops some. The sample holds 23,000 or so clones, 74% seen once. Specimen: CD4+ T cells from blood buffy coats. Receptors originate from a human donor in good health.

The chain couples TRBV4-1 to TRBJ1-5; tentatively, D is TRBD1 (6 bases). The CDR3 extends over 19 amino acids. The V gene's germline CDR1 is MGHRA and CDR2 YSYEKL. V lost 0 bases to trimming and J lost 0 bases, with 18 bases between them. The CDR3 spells CASSQEGRGEVTSNQPQHF. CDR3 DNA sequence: TGCGCCAGCAGCCAAGAAGGCAGGGGCGAGGTAACTAGCAATCAGCCCCAGCATTTT.

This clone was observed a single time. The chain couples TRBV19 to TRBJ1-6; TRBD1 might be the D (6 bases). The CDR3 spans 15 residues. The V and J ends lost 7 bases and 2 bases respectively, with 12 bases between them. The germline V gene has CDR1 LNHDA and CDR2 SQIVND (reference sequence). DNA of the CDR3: TGTGCCAGTACCATGACAGGCCCCTATAATTCACCCCTCCACTTT. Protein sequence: CASTMTGPYNSPLHF.

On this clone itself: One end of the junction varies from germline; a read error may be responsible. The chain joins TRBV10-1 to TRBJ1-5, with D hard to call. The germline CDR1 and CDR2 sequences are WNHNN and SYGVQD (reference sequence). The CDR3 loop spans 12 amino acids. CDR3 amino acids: CAIPISHQPQHF. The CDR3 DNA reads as TGCGCCATACCGATTAGCCATCAGCCCCAGCATTTT.

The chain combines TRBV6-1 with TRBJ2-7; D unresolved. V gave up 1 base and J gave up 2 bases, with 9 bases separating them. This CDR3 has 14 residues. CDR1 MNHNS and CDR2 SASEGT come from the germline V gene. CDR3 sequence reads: CASSEVGGTYEQYF. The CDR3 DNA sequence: TGTGCCAGCAGTGAAGTGGGCGGAACCTACGAGCAGTACTTC.

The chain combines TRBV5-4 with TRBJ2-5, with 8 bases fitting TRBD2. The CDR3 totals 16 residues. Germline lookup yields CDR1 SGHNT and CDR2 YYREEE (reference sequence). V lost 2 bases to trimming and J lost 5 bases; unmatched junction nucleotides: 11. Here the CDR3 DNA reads TGTGCCAGCAGCTTTGATCCGGGACTAGAGGTGGAGACCCAGTACTTC. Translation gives CASSFDPGLEVETQYF.

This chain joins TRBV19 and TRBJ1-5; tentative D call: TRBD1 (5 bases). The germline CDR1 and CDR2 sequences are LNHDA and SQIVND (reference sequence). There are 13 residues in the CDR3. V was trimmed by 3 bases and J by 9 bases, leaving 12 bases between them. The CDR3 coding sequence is TGTGCCAGTAGTATCAGGGAACTGATGCCCCAGCATTTT. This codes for CASSIRELMPQHF. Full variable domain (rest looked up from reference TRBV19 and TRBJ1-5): DGGITQSPKYLFRKEGQNVTLSCEQNLNHDAMYWYRQDPGQGLRLIYYSQIVNDFQKGDIAEGYSVSREKKESFPLTVTSAQKNPTAFYLCASSIRELMPQHFGDGTRLSIL.

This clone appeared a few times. In nucleotides, the CDR3 is TGTGCCAGCAGTGTGAGGACAGTCAATGAAAAACTGTTTTTT. Protein: CASSVRTVNEKLFF. J is TRBJ1-4 and V is TRBV2, with D perhaps TRBD1 (6 bases). The CDR3 covers 14 residues. Looked up from germline, CDR1 is SNHLY and CDR2 is FYNNEI. V was trimmed by 4 bases and J by 5 bases, leaving 11 bases between them.

CDR3 loop: CASSLSPRRQNIQYF. The CDR3 DNA is TGTGCCAGCAGTTTATCTCCCCGGCGGCAAAACATTCAGTACTTC. This chain connects TRBV27 to TRBJ2-4; no definite D call. The CDR3 runs 15 residues. V lost 0 bases to trimming and J lost 5 bases, with 11 bases between them. Germline assignment: CDR1 MNHEY and CDR2 SMNVEV (reference sequence).

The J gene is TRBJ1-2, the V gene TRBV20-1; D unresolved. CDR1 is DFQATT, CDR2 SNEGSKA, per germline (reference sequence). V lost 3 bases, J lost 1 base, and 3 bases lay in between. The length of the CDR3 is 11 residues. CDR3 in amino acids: CSASDNYGYTF. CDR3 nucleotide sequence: TGCAGTGCTAGTGATAACTATGGCTACACCTTC.

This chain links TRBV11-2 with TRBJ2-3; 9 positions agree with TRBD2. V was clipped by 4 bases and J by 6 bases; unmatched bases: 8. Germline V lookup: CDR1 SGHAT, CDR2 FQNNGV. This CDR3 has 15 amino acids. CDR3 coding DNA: TGTGCCAGCAGCTCTGGCGTAGCGGGAGTGGATACGCAGTATTTT. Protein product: CASSSGVAGVDTQYF.